This T cell receptor (beta chain) emerged from a study of cytomegalovirus exposure and HLA in healthy donors. Overall study: In terms of ancestry, the Caucasian-associated cluster contained about four fifths of the roughly 400 genotyped donors.

Trimming pared 8 bases from V and 3 bases from J, leaving 31 bases between. Germline V CDR1 and CDR2: ENHRY, SYGVKD. This CDR3 comprises 20 residues. Findings and limits, study-wide: Altogether, 150 to 200 TCR beta chains were recorded as cytomegalovirus-associated.

A multiplex PCR was run with 60 Vbeta primers and 13 Jbeta primers. Produced via immunoSEQ multiplex PCR; TCRdb's table is partial and in-frame only. The sample shows 85,000 to 100,000 clones, around 67% of them seen only once. Points on this clone: Its antigen is unknown.

The sample was PBMCs. This clonotype was sampled from a human donor in good health. The V call is TRBV10-3, the J call TRBJ2-2, with a weak D call TRBD2 (6 bases). The CDR3 DNA reads as TGTGCCATCCCACATCGGGAGCAAACCGATACCGGTGAGGACACCGGGGAGCTGTTTTTT. It translates to CAIPHREQTDTGEDTGELFF.